Following are 10 T cell receptor beta chains from one sample sequenced in a study of cytomegalovirus exposure and HLA in healthy donors. The primer mix had 60 Vbeta and 13 Jbeta primers. Sequenced by immunoSEQ multiplex PCR; TCRdb stores in-frame clones only, minus some. The table records 170,000 or so clones, around 78% of them present only once. Sequencing used PBMCs. Every receptor here comes from a woman between 50 and 59 years old in good health and CMV-seropositive.

The rearrangement links TRBV4-1 to TRBJ1-2, with 7 bases aligning to TRBD1. CDR3 size: 18 residues. The trim removed 0 bases at V and 4 bases at J, leaving 14 bases unmatched. Germline V gene sequence: CDR1 MGHRA, CDR2 YSYEKL. CDR3 protein: CASSQDQGRGQFFYGYTF. The DNA for the CDR3 is TGCGCCAGCAGCCAAGATCAGGGAAGGGGGCAGTTTTTCTATGGCTACACCTTC.

The genes are TRBV5-4 and TRBJ2-1; no firm D call. Germline assignment: CDR1 SGHNT and CDR2 YYREEE (reference sequence). This CDR3 has 15 amino acids. Trimming shortened V by 0 bases and J by 8 bases, and 15 bases separated the two germline ends. The CDR3, as DNA: TGTGCCAGCAGCTTGGGAGTAGCCCCCCCGGATGAGCAGTTCTTC. Its protein is CASSLGVAPPDEQFF.

This chain connects TRBV5-4 to TRBJ1-6, with 7 nucleotides matching TRBD1. V was pared by 2 bases and J by 6 bases, with 5 bases of the junction left unmatched. Germline CDR1 and CDR2: SGHNT and YYREEE (reference sequence). CDR3 length equals 15 residues. The CDR3 protein is CASSFRQGSNSPLHF. CDR3 in DNA: TGTGCCAGCAGCTTCAGACAGGGTAGTAATTCACCCCTCCACTTT.

The gene calls are TRBV15 and TRBJ1-1; 9 bases match TRBD1. The CDR3 runs to 15 residues. Germline loops: CDR1 LNHNV, CDR2 YYDKDF (reference sequence). After removal of 4 bases from V and 5 bases from J, the junction contained 8 bases not matched to a gene. The CDR3 protein is CATSTQTGGGTEAFF. CDR3 coding DNA: TGTGCCACCAGCACCCAGACAGGGGGAGGAACTGAAGCTTTCTTT. Full variable domain (rest looked up from reference TRBV15 and TRBJ1-1): DAMVIQNPRYQVTQFGKPVTLSCSQTLNHNVMYWYQQKSSQAPKLLFHYYDKDFNNEADTPDNFQSRRPNTSFCFLDIRSPGLGDTAMYLCATSTQTGGGTEAFFGQGTRLTVV.

The J gene is TRBJ2-3, the V gene TRBV9, with D hard to call. The length of the CDR3 is 13 residues. V was trimmed by 0 bases and J by 6 bases, leaving 8 bases between them. Germline V gene lookup returns CDR1 SGDLS and CDR2 YYNGEE. CDR3 in DNA: TGTGCCAGCAGCGTAGACAGTGTTGATACGCAGTATTTT. It specifies CASSVDSVDTQYF.

The chain carries TRBV14 and TRBJ1-1; D gene ambiguous. Germline loops: CDR1 SGHDN, CDR2 FVKESK. This CDR3 has 13 residues. The V gene lost 4 bases and the J gene lost 0 bases, with 6 bases spanning the gap. The CDR3 loop is CASSLSVNTEAFF. The DNA for the CDR3 is TGTGCCAGCAGCCTTTCGGTGAACACTGAAGCTTTCTTT.

Many counts were recorded for this clone. The chain is built from TRBV4-2 and TRBJ2-5, with D tentatively TRBD1 (5 bases). The CDR3 runs to 14 residues. The germline V gene encodes CDR1 LGHNA and CDR2 YNFKEQ. The V end lost 1 base, the J end lost 5 bases, and 11 bases lay between the germline ends. The CDR3 region has the DNA TGTGCCAGCAGCCAAGGTACTGGGGCGGAGACCCAGTACTTC. Amino acid sequence: CASSQGTGAETQYF.

The sample holds a few counts of this clone. This chain joins TRBV5-6 and TRBJ2-1; 8 bases agree with TRBD1. Germline V lookup: CDR1 SGHDT, CDR2 YYEEEE. Losses at the gene ends were 3 bases for V and 5 bases for J; bases not matched to a gene: 7. The CDR3 runs to 15 residues. In DNA, the CDR3 is TGTGCCAGCAGCTCTGTAGGGACAGGCGACAATGAGCAGTTCTTC. This encodes CASSSVGTGDNEQFF. Variable domain in full (rest from reference TRBV5-6 and TRBJ2-1): DAGVTQSPTHLIKTRGQQVTLRCSPKSGHDTVSWYQQALGQGPQFIFQYYEEEERQRGNFPDRFSGHQFPNYSSELNVNALLLGDSALYLCASSSVGTGDNEQFFGPGTRLTVL.

This rearrangement joins TRBV30 to TRBJ1-5, with D hard to call. The germline CDR1 and CDR2 sequences are GTSNPN and SVGIG (reference sequence). The CDR3 runs to 16 residues. Trimming removed 0 bases from V and 4 bases from J, with 16 bases in between. Here the CDR3 reads CAWSVRSRLANQPQHF. CDR3 in DNA: TGTGCCTGGAGTGTACGAAGCAGATTAGCAAATCAGCCCCAGCATTTT.

This rearrangement joins TRBV5-1 to TRBJ2-3; D possibly corresponds to TRBD2 (6 bases). Trimming stripped 4 bases from V and 2 bases from J, with 14 bases between. Germline V gives CDR1 SGHRS, CDR2 YFSETQ. The CDR3 loop spans 15 amino acids. The DNA of the CDR3 is TGCGCCAGCAGCGCGGTTAGCGGAAACACAGATACGCAGTATTTT. This codes for CASSAVSGNTDTQYF. Looking up the rest from reference TRBV5-1 and TRBJ2-3 gives the full variable domain: KAGVTQTPRYLIKTRGQQVTLSCSPISGHRSVSWYQQTPGQGLQFLFEYFSETQRNKGNFPGRFSGRQFSNSRSEMNVSTLELGDSALYLCASSAVSGNTDTQYFGPGTRLTVL.